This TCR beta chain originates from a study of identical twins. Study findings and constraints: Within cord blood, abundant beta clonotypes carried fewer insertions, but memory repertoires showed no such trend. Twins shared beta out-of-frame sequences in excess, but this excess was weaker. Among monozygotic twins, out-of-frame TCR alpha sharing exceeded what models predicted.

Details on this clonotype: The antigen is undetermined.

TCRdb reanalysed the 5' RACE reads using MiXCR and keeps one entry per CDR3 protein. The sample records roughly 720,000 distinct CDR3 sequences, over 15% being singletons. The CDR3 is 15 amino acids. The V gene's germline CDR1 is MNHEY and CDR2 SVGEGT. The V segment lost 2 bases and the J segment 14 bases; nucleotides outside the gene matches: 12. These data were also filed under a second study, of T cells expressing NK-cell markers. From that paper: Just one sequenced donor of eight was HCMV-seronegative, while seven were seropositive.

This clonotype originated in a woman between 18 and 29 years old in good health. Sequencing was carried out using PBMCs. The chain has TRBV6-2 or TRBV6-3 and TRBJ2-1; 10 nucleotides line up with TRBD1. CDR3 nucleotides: TGTGCCAGCAGTTACCGGGACAGGGGCACAGGTAGGAAGTTCTTC. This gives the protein CASSYRDRGTGRKFF.